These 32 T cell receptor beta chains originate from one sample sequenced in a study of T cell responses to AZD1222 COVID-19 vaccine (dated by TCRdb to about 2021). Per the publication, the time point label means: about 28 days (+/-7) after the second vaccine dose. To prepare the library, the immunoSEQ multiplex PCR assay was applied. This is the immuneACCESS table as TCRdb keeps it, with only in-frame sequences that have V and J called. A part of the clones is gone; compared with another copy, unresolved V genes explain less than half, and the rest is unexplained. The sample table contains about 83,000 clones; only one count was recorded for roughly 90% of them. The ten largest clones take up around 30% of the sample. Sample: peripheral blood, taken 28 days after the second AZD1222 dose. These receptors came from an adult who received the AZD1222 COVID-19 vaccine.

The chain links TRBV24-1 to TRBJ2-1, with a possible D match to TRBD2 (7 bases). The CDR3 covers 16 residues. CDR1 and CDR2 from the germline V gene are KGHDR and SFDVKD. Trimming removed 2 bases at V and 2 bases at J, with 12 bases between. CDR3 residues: CATSDSRGGTYNEQFF. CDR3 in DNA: TGTGCCACCAGTGATTCGAGGGGGGGTACCTACAATGAGCAGTTCTTC.

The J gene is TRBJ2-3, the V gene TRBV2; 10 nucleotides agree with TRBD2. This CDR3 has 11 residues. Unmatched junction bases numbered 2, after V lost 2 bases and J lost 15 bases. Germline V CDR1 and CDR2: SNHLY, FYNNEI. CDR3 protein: CASSELAGGYF. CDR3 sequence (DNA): TGTGCCAGCAGTGAATTAGCGGGGGGATATTTT.

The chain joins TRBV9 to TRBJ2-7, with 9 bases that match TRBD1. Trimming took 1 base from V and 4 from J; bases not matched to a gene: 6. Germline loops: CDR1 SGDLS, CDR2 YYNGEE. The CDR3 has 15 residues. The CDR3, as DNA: TGTGCCAGCAGCGTACGGTGGACAGGGGAATACGAGCAGTACTTC. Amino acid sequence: CASSVRWTGEYEQYF.

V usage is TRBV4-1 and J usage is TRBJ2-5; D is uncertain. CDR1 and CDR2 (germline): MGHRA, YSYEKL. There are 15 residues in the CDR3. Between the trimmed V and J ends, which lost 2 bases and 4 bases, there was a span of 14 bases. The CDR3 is CASSQTVGLGETQYF. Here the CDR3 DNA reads TGCGCCAGCAGCCAAACTGTCGGGTTGGGAGAGACCCAGTACTTC.

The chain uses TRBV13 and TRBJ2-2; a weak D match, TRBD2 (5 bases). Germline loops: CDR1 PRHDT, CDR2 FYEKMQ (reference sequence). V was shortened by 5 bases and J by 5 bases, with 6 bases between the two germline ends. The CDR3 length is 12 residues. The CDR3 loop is CASSPGTGELFF. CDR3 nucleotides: TGTGCCAGCAGCCCGGGGACCGGGGAGCTGTTTTTT.

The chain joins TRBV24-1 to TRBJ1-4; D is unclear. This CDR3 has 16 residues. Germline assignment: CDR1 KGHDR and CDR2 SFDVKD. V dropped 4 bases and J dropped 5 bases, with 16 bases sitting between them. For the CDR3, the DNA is TGTGCCACCAGTGAGGGTGGGTCCCGCCACAATGAAAAACTGTTTTTT. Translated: CATSEGGSRHNEKLFF.

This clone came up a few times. The CDR3 here is CASSQDALAGGFFHRFF. The CDR3 DNA follows: TGCGCCAGCAGCCAAGATGCGCTAGCGGGAGGGTTTTTTCATCGGTTCTTC. The chain recombines TRBV4-1 with TRBJ2-1; 12 nucleotides align to TRBD2. The length of the CDR3 is 17 residues. The germline V gene has CDR1 MGHRA and CDR2 YSYEKL. J gave up 15 bases and V 0 bases, and 15 bases lay outside the gene matches.

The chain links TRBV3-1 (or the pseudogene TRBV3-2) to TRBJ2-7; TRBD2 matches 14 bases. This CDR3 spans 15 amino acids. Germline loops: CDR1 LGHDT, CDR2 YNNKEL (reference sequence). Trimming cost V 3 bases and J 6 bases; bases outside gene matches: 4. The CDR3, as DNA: TGTGCCAGCAGCCACCCGACTAGCGGGAGGGTCGAGCAGTACTTC. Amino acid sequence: CASSHPTSGRVEQYF.

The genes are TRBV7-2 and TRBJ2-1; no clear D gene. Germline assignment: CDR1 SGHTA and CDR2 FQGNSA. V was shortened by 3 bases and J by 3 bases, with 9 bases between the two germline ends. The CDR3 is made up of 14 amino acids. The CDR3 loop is CASSFVHSYNEQFF. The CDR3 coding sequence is TGTGCCAGCAGCTTCGTACACAGCTACAATGAGCAGTTCTTC.

The CDR3 nucleotides read TGTGCCAGCAGCGCACAGGGGTGGTCCTATAATTCACCCCTCCACTTT. This encodes CASSAQGWSYNSPLHF. The chain carries TRBV3-1 (or the pseudogene TRBV3-2) and TRBJ1-6; the match to TRBD1 covers 7 bases. The V gene end was trimmed by 5 bases and the J gene end by 1 base; junction bases not matched to a gene: 5. Germline assignment: CDR1 LGHDT and CDR2 YNNKEL (reference sequence). CDR3 length: 16 residues.

The chain's CDR3 is CASAAGDTIYF. In DNA, the CDR3 is TGTGCCAGTGCAGCGGGGGACACCATATATTTT. The rearrangement links TRBV19 to TRBJ1-3, with D perhaps TRBD1 (5 bases). The V end was cut by 8 bases, the J end by 8 bases, with 10 bases between. This CDR3 contains 11 residues. In germline, CDR1 is LNHDA, CDR2 SQIVND (reference sequence).

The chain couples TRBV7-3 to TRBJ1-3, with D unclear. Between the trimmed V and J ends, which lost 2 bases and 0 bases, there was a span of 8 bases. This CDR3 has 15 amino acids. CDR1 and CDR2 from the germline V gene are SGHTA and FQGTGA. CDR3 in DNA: TGTGCCAGCAGCTTAGGGCAGAGCTCTGGAAACACCATATATTTT. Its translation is CASSLGQSSGNTIYF.

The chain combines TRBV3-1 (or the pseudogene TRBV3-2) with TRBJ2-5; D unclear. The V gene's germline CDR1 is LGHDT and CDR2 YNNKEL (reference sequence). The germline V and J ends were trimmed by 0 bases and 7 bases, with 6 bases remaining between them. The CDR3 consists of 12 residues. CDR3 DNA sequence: TGTGCCAGCAGCCAAGAGGCCCGGACCCAGTACTTC. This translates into CASSQEARTQYF.

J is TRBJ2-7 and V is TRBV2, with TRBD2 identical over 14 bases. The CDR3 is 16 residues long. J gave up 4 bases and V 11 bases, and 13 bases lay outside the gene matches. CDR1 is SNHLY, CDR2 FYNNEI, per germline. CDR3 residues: CAGTLPGLAGEYEQYF. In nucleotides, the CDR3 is TGTGCCGGCACCCTTCCGGGACTAGCGGGAGAGTACGAGCAGTACTTC.

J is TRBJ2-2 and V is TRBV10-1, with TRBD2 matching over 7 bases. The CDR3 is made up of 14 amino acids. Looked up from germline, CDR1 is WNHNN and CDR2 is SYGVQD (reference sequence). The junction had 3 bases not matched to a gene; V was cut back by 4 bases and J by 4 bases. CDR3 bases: TGCGCCAGCAGTGCGGGAGGTATCACCGGGGAGCTGTTTTTT. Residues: CASSAGGITGELFF.

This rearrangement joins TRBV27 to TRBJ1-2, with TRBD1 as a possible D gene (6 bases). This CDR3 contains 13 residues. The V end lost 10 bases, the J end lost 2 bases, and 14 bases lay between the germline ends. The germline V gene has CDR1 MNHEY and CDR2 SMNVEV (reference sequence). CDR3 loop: CATSAGTNYGYTF. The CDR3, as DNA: TGTGCCACCTCAGCCGGGACAAACTATGGCTACACCTTC.

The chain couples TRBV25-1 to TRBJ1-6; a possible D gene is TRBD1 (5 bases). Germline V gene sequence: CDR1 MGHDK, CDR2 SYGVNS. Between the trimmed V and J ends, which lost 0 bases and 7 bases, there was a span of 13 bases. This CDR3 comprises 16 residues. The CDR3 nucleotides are TGTGCCAGCAGTGAATATCGAGGGGATGGAAATTCACCCCTCCACTTT. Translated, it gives CASSEYRGDGNSPLHF.

The CDR3 coding sequence is TGTGCCAGCAGCTTAACAGGACGCCAAGAGACCCAGTACTTC. It translates to CASSLTGRQETQYF. V and J are TRBV7-3 and TRBJ2-5, with D uncertain. The V and J ends lost 0 bases and 1 base respectively, with 6 bases between them. The CDR3 is made up of 14 amino acids. The V gene's germline CDR1 is SGHTA and CDR2 FQGTGA.

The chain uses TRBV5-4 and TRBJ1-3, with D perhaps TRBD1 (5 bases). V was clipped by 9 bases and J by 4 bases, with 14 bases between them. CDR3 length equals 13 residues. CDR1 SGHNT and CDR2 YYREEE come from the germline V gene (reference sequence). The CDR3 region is CATTGTHGNTIYF. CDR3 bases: TGTGCCACTACCGGGACCCACGGAAACACCATATATTTT.

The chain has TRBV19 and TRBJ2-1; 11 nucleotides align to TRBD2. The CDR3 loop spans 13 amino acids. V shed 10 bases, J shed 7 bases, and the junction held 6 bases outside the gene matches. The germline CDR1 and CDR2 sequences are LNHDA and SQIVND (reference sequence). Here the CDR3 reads CATIRTSGNEQFF. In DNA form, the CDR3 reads TGTGCCACTATTCGGACTAGCGGGAATGAGCAGTTCTTC.

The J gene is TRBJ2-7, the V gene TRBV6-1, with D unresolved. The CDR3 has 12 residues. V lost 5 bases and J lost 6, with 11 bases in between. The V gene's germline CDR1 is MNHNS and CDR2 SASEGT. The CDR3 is CASSFPGSEQYF. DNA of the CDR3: TGTGCCAGCAGTTTTCCAGGCAGCGAGCAGTACTTC.

As DNA, the CDR3 is TGCGCCAGCAGCTTGATAGCAGAGGACTATGGCTACACCTTC. This translates into CASSLIAEDYGYTF. The rearrangement links TRBV5-1 to TRBJ1-2; the D is unclear. The V and J ends lost 1 base and 3 bases respectively, with 10 bases between them. The CDR3 consists of 14 residues. Germline CDR1 SGHRS, CDR2 YFSETQ. Variable domain in full (rest from reference TRBV5-1 and TRBJ1-2): KAGVTQTPRYLIKTRGQQVTLSCSPISGHRSVSWYQQTPGQGLQFLFEYFSETQRNKGNFPGRFSGRQFSNSRSEMNVSTLELGDSALYLCASSLIAEDYGYTFGSGTRLTVV.

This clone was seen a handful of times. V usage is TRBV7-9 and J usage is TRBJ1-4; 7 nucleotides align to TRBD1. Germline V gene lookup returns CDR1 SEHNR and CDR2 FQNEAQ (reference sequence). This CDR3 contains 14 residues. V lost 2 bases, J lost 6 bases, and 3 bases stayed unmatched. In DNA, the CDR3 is TGTGCCAGCAGCTTATCCCAGGGGGATGAAAAACTGTTTTTT. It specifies CASSLSQGDEKLFF.

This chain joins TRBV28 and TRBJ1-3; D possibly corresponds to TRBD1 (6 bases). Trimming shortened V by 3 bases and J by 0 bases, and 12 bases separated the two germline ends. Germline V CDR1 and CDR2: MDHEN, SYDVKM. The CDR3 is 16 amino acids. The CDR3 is CASSLTGAPSGNTIYF. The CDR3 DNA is TGTGCCAGCAGTTTGACGGGGGCCCCCTCTGGAAACACCATATATTTT.

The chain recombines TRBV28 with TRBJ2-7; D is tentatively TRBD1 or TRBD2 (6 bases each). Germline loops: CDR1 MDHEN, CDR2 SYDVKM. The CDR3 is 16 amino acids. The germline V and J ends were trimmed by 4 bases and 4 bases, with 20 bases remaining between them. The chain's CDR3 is CASSSPIDKGGYEQYF. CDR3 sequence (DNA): TGTGCCAGCAGTTCCCCCATCGACAAGGGGGGATACGAGCAGTACTTC.

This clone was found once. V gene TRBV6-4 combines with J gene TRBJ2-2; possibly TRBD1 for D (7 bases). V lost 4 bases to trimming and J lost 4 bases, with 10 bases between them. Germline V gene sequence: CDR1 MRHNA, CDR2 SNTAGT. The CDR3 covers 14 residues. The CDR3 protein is CASSGQGGTGELFF. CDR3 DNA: TGTGCCAGCAGTGGTCAGGGGGGCACCGGGGAGCTGTTTTTT.

This CDR3 reads CAWRERDRGHSGANVLTF. CDR3 coding DNA: TGTGCCTGGAGGGAAAGGGACAGGGGGCACTCTGGGGCCAACGTCCTGACTTTC. The V gene is TRBV30, the J gene TRBJ2-6; 12 positions agree with TRBD1. Unmatched junction bases numbered 6, after V lost 3 bases and J lost 0 bases. Germline CDR1 reads GTSNPN; CDR2 reads SVGIG (reference sequence). The CDR3 spans 18 residues.

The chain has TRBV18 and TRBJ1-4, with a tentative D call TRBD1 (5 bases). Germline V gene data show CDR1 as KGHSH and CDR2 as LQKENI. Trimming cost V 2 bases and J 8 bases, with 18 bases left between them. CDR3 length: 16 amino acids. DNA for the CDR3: TGTGCCAGCTCACCAAGCGGGACCTCCACCGGGGAAAAACTGTTTTTT. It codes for CASSPSGTSTGEKLFF.

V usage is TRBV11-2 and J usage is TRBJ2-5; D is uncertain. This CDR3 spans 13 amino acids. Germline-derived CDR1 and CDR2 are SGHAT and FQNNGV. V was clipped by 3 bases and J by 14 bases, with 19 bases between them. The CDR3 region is CASSFGPANYQYF. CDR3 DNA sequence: TGTGCCAGCAGCTTCGGACCGGCGAATTACCAATACTTC.

The CDR3 spells CASTRTTSGRYSEQFF. The CDR3 DNA sequence: TGTGCCAGCACAAGAACGACTAGCGGGAGGTATAGTGAGCAGTTCTTC. The chain joins TRBV27 to TRBJ2-1; TRBD2 aligns across 13 bases. J lost 9 bases, V lost 7 bases, and 12 bases had no gene match. CDR1 and CDR2 from the germline V gene are MNHEY and SMNVEV (reference sequence). The CDR3 spans 16 residues.

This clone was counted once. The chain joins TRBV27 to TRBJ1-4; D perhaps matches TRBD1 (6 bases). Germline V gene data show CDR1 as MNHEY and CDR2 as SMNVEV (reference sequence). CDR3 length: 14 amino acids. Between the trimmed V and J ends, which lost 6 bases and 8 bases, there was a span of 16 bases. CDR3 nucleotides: TGTGCCAGCAGGCCACAGGGATTAGGGGAAAAACTGTTTTTT. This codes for CASRPQGLGEKLFF.

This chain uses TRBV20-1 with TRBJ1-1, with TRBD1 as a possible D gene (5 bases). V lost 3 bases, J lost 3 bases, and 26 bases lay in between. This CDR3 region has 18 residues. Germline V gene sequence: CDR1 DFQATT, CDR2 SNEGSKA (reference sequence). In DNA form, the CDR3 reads TGCAGTGCTAGTATGTTTCGGGGCTTCCGGGGCGAGTACACTGAAGCTTTCTTT. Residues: CSASMFRGFRGEYTEAFF.